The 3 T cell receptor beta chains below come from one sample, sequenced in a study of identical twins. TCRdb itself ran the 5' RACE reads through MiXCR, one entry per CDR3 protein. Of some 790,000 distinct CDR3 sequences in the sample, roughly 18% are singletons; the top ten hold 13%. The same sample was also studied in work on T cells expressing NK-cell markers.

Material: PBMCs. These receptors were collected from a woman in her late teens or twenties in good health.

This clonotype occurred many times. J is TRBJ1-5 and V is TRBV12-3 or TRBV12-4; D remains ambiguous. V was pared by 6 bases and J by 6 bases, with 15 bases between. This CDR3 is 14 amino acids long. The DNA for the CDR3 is TGTGCCAGCAGGGCGGCTGAGAGCCGTCAGCCCCAGCATTTT. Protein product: CASRAAESRQPQHF.

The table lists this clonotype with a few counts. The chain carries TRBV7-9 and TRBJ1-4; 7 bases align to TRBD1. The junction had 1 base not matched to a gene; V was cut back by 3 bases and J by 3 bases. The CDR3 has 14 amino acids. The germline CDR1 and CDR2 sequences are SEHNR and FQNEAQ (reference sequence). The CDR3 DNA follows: TGTGCCAGCAGCTTGGGACAGTCTAATGAAAAACTGTTTTTT. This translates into CASSLGQSNEKLFF.

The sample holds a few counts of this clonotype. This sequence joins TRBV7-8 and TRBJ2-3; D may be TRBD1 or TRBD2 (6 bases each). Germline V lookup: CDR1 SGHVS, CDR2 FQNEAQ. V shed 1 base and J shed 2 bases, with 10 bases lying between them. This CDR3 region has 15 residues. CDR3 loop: CASSLVGGLTDTQYF. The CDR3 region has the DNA TGTGCCAGCAGCTTAGTGGGGGGCCTCACAGATACGCAGTATTTT.